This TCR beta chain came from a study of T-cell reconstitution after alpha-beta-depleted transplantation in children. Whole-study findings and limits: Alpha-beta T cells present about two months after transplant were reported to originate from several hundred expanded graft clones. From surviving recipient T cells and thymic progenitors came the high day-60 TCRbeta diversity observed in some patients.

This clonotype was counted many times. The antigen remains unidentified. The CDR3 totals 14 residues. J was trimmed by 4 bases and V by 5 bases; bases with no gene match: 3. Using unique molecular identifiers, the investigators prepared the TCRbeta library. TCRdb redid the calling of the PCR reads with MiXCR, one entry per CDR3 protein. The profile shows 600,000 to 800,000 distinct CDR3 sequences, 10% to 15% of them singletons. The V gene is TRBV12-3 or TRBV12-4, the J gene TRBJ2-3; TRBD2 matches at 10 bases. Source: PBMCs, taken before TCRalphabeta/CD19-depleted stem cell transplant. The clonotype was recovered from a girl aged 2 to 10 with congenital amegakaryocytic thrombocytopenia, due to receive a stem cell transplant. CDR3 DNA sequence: TGTGCCAGCAGTCGACTAGCGGGCCCAGATACGCAGTATTTT. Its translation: CASSRLAGPDTQYF.